The entry that follows covers one TCR beta chain sequence. It lacks a known antigen. The sample holds no much larger clone one base away, and base qualities are not on file. The germline V gene gives CDR1 as MDHEN and CDR2 as SYDVKM. From its cysteine to its phenylalanine, the CDR3 spans 15 amino acids. Solely the CDR3 DNA is kept, with 45 bases framed from the first base. Trimming costs V 6 bases and J 4 bases, and their ends lie 18 bases apart. The roughly 39 donors, aged about 6 to 95 years, were systemically healthy Caucasian individuals from Russia. Approximately 9.3 milliliters of peripheral blood were drawn from each donor into EDTA-treated Vacutainer tubes. PBMCs were isolated by Ficoll-Paque density-gradient centrifugation, with at least 6 million obtained per sample. Trizol reagent was used to extract total RNA from PBMCs, with at least 5.5 micrograms per sample. The percentages of naive CD45RAhigh/CD27high T cells were determined by flow cytometry on a PBMC aliquot from every donor.

Libraries were prepared through 5' RACE. The reads were generated on an Illumina HiSeq 2500. The second PCR ran for about 6 to 12 cycles and used a J-beta primer mix along with a sample-barcoded 5' primer. Each TCR beta cDNA molecule received a unique molecular identifier from a template-switch 5' adaptor carrying 12 random nucleotides. At least 3 million CDR3-containing paired-end reads were obtained from each sample. First-strand cDNA was synthesized from all RNA with the Mint cDNA synthesis kit, primed by a TRBC-specific oligonucleotide. Following uracil-DNA glycosylase treatment, a first 18-cycle PCR with universal primers M1SS and BC2_uni_R was performed on all cDNA. The paper's data handling went like this. Normalization of each sample was performed by random selection of 1 million high-quality reads, each carrying a distinct molecular identifier. Reads with shared molecular identifiers were discarded instead of being binned into consensus sequences. CDR3 identification, clonotype clustering and error correction used MiTCR with a Q25 quality threshold and the strictest error-elimination algorithm. A nonparametric unseen species model using Euler transformation provided a lower-bound estimate of total TCR beta diversity. The public reads were quality trimmed at Q25 with fastp and then assembled into clones with MiXCR by TCRdb, keeping productive beta chains. Rows matching on CDR3 protein sequence are summarized as one entry with the most common DNA and genes. TCRdb's processing, not the authors' own work, is the source of the V and J calls. This sample has under 2,000,000 distinct CDR3 sequences in its table, and roughly 50% of those were observed once. The top ten clones comprise 2% to 2.5% of the sample.

The data stem from a study of blood T cells in healthy people across ages (dated by TCRdb to between 2014 and 2017). Turning to the overall study: In model experiments, template switching captured roughly one uniquely barcoded TCR beta cDNA molecule for every two T cells. Donors of different ages were randomly distributed across sequencing lanes to avoid experimental bias. For two donors (one aged 18 to 29 and one aged 80 or older), the study analyzed two additional independent replicas of 1 million unique cDNA reads from the same blood draw. Using deep sequencing normalized with unique cDNA molecular identifiers, the study measured how TCR beta repertoire diversity changes with age. The donors were split into four age groups: young (average about 15 years), middle-aged (about 40), aged (roughly 65) and long-lived (approximately 80). Findings and caveats that apply to the study as a whole: Compared with the aged group, the long-lived group had more naive CD4+ T cells, fewer expanded clones and increased TCR diversity, suggesting age selection. Estimates of total diversity based on one million sequenced T cells were regarded as lower bounds and as underestimates. Observed TCR beta diversity correlated strongly with the percentage of naive T cells measured by flow cytometry. Observed TCR beta diversity per million T cells fell roughly linearly with age, and a significant reduction was already apparent by age roughly 40. The CMV infection status of donors was not known, potentially confounding age-related changes in expanded clonotypes. Bulk unsorted PBMC profiling prevented conclusive comparison of naive and antigen-experienced compartments.

The TCR comes from a woman aged 40 to 50 in good health. The rearranged chain carries TRBV28 and TRBJ2-5; a tentative D call is TRBD2 (5 bases match). Sequencing was carried out using blood. In nucleotide form, the sequence is TGTGCCAGCAGCTGGAGCGGACCTGAGGGAGAGACCCAGTACTTC. It is translated as CASSWSGPEGETQYF.